This T cell receptor beta chain was identified in a study of CD8 T cells in ankylosing spondylitis. Each CDR3 protein is one row after TCRdb ran MiXCR on the 5' RACE reads. The data contain 670,000 or so distinct CDR3 sequences, roughly 20% of them singletons. Overall study findings and caveats: Apparently characteristic of ankylosing spondylitis blood was a TCR beta motif (about eight highly homologous variants).

Germline CDR1 and CDR2: SGHDT and YYEEEE. V lost 1 base and J lost 8; bases outside the gene matches: 7. The CDR3 contains 15 residues. This clonotype was seen a handful of times. The antigen is not known. The genes are TRBV5-6 and TRBJ2-1, with TRBD1 identical over 9 bases. This clonotype was obtained from a male donor with ankylosing spondylitis. Sequencing input: blood, either unsorted or a sorted T cell fraction (not recorded which). The CDR3 sequence is CASSLWDRVHDEQFF. The CDR3 coding sequence is TGTGCCAGCAGCTTGTGGGACAGGGTTCACGATGAGCAGTTCTTC.